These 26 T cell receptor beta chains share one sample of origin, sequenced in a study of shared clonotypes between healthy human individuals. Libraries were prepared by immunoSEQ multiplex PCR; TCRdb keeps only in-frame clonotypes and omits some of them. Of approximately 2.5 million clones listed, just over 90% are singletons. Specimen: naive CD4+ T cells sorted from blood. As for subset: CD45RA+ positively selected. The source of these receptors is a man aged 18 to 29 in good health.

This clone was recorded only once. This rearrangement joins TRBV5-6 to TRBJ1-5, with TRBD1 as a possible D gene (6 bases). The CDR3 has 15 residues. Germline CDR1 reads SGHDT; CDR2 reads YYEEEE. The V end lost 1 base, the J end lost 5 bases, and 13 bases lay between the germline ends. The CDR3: CASSLRGRWDQPQHF. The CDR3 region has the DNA TGTGCCAGCAGCTTGCGGGGGCGTTGGGATCAGCCCCAGCATTTT.

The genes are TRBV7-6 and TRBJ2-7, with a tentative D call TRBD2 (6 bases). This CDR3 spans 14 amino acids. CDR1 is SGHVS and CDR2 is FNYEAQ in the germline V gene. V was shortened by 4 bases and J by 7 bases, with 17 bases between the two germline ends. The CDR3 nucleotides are TGTGCCAGCAGCTCCCAAGCGGGTGGGCGGGAGCAGTACTTC. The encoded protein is CASSSQAGGREQYF.

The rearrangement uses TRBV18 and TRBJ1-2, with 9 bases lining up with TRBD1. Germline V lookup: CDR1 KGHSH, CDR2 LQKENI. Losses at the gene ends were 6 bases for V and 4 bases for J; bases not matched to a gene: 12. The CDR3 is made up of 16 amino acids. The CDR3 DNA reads TGTGCCAGCTCTCAAGGGACAGGGAGACTCGGCTATGGCTACACCTTC. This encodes CASSQGTGRLGYGYTF.

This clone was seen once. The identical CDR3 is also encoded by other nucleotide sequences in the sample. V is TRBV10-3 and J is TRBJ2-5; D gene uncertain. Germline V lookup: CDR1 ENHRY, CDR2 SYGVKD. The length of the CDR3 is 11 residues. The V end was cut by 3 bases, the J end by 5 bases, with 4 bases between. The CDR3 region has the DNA TGTGCCATCAGTGATTCGGAGACCCAGTACTTC. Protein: CAISDSETQYF.

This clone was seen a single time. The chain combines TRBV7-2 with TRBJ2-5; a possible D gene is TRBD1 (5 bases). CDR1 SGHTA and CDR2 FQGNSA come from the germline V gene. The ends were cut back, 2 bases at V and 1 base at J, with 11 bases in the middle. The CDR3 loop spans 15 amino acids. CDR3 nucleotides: TGTGCCAGCAGCTTAACCGGCAGGGCCCAAGAGACCCAGTACTTC. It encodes CASSLTGRAQETQYF.

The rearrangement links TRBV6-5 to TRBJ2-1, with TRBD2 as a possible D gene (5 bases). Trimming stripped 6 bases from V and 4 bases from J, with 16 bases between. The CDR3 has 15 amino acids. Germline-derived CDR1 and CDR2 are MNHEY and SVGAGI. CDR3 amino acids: CASSLAPSVYNEQFF. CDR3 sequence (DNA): TGTGCCAGCAGCTTAGCGCCATCGGTATACAATGAGCAGTTCTTC.

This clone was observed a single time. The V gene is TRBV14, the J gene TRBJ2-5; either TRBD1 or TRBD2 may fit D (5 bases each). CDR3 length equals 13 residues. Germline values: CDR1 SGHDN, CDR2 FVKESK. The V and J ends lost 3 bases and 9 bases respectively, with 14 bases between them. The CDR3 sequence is CASSHGLVGAQYF. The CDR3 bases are TGTGCCAGCAGCCATGGACTGGTAGGGGCCCAGTACTTC.

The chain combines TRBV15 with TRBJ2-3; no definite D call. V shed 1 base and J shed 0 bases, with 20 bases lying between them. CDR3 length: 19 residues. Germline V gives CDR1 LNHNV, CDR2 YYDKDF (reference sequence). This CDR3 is CATSRVLWVISPSTDTQYF. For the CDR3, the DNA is TGTGCCACCAGCAGAGTCCTGTGGGTGATTAGCCCTAGCACAGATACGCAGTATTTT.

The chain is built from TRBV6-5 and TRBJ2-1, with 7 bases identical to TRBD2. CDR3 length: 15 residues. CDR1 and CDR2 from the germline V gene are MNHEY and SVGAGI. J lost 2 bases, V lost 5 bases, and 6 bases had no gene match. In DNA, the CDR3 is TGTGCCAGCAGTCTAAGCGGGAATACCTACAATGAGCAGTTCTTC. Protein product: CASSLSGNTYNEQFF.

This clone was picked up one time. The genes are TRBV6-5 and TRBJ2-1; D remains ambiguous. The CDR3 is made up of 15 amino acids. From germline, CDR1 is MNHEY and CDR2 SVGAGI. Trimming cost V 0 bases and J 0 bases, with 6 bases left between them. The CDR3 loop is CASSYSTRSYNEQFF. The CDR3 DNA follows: TGTGCCAGCAGTTACTCGACACGCTCCTACAATGAGCAGTTCTTC.

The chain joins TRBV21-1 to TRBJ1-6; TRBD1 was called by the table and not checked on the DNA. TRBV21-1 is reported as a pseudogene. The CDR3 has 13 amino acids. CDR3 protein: CASSSGTAQPLHF. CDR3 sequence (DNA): TGTGCCAGCAGCAGCGGGACAGCCCAACCCCTCCACTTT.

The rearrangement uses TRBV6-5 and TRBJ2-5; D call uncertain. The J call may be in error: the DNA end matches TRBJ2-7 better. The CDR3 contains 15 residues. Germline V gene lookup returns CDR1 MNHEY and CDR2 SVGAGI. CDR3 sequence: CASSPNRLTDYEQYF. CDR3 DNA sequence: TGTGCCAGCAGCCCCAACCGACTTACGGACTACGAGCAGTACTTC.

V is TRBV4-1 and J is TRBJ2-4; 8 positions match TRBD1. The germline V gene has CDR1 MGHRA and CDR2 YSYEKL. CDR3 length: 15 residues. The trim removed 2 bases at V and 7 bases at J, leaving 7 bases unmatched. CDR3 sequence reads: CASSQPRTGTNIQYF. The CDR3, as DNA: TGCGCCAGCAGCCAACCTCGGACAGGGACTAACATTCAGTACTTC.

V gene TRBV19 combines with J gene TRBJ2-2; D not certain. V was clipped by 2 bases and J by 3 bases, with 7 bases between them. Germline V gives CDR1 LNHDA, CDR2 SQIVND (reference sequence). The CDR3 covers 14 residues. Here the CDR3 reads CASSITHHTGELFF. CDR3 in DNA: TGTGCCAGTAGTATAACGCATCACACCGGGGAGCTGTTTTTT.

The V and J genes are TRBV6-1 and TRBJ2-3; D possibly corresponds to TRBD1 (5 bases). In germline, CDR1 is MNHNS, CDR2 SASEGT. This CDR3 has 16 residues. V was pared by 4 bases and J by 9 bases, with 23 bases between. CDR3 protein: CASSGDHGAGFRTQYF. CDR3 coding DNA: TGTGCCAGCAGTGGCGACCATGGGGCTGGTTTTAGGACGCAGTATTTT.

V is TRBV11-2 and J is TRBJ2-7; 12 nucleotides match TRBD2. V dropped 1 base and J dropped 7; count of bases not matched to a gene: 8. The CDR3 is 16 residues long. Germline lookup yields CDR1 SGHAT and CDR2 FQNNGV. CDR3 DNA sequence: TGTGCCAGCAGCTTAGCGGGGACTAGCGGGCCCTGGGAGCAGTACTTC. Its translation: CASSLAGTSGPWEQYF.

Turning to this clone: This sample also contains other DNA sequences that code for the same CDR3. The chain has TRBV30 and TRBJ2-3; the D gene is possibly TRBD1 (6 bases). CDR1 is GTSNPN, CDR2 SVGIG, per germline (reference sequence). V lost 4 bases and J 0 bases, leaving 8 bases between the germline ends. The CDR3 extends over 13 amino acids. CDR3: CAWTGESTDTQYF. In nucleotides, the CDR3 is TGTGCCTGGACAGGGGAGAGCACAGATACGCAGTATTTT.

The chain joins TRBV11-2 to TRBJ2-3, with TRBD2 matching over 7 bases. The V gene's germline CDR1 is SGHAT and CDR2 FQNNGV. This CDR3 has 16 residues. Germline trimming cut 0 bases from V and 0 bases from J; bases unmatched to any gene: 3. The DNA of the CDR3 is TGTGCCAGCAGCTTAGACCCAGCGGGAAGCACAGATACGCAGTATTTT. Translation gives CASSLDPAGSTDTQYF.

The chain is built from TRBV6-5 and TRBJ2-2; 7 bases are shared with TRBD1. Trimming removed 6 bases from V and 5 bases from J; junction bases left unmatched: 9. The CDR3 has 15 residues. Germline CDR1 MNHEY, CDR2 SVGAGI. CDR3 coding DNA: TGTGCCAGCAGCCGACAGGGAGTGAGAACCGGGGAGCTGTTTTTT. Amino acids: CASSRQGVRTGELFF.

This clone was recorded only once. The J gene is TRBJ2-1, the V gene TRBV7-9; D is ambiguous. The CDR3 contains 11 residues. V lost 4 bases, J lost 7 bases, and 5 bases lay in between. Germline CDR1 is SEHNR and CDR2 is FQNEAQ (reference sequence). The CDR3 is CASSSANEQFF. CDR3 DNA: TGTGCCAGCAGCTCCGCGAATGAGCAGTTCTTC.

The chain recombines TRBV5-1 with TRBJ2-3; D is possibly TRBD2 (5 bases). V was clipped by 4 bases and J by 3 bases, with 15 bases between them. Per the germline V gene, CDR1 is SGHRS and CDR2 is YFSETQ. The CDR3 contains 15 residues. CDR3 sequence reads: CASSAGGDLTDTQYF. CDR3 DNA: TGCGCCAGCAGCGCCGGAGGCGATCTTACAGATACGCAGTATTTT.

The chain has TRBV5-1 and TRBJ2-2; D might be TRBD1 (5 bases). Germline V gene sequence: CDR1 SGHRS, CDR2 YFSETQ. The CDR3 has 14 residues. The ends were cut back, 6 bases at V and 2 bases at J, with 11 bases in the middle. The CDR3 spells CASKAGFNTGELFF. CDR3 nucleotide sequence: TGCGCCAGCAAGGCAGGGTTTAACACCGGGGAGCTGTTTTTT.

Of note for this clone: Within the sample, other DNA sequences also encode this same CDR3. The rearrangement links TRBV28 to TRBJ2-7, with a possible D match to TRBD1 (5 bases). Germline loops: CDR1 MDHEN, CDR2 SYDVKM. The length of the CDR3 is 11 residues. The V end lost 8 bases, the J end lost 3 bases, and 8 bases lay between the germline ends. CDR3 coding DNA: TGTGCCAGCGGTCAGGGCTACGAGCAGTACTTC. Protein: CASGQGYEQYF.

CDR3 amino acids: CASSLTAGALETQYF. Written as DNA, the CDR3 is TGTGCCAGCAGCTTAACAGCGGGAGCTTTAGAGACCCAGTACTTC. The chain links TRBV7-9 to TRBJ2-5; 8 bases agree with TRBD2. J was trimmed by 4 bases and V by 2 bases; bases with no gene match: 6. There are 15 residues in the CDR3. CDR1 is SEHNR, CDR2 FQNEAQ, per germline (reference sequence).

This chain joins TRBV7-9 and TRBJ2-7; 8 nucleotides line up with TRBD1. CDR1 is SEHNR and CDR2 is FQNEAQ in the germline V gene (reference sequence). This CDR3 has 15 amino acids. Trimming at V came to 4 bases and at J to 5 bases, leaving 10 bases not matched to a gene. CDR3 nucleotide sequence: TGTGCCAGCAGCTCAAGGACAGGGTTTATCGACGAGCAGTACTTC. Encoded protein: CASSSRTGFIDEQYF.

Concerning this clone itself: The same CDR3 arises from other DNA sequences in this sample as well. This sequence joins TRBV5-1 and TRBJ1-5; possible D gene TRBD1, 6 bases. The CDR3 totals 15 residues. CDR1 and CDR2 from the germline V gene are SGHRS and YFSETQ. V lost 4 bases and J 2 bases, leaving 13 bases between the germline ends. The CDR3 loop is CASSPGAGGNQPQHF. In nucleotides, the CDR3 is TGCGCCAGCAGCCCCGGGGCAGGGGGCAATCAGCCCCAGCATTTT.